This TCR beta chain was recovered during a study of blood T cell repertoires in COVID-19. Study-wide context: Samples taken during acute and convalescent COVID-19 were collected in the United States, Italy and Spain.

Some clones are missing from TCRdb's copy, which holds only in-frame ones; the method was immunoSEQ multiplex PCR. Seen here are approximately 19,000 clones, 85% to 90% observed once, and the top ten hold about 5%. Unmatched junction bases numbered 2, after V lost 1 base and J lost 3 bases. The germline CDR1 and CDR2 sequences are MNHEY and SVGAGI. The CDR3 contains 15 residues. This receptor was taken from a human donor in a cohort sampled during active COVID-19. This chain links TRBV6-5 with TRBJ2-7, with 11 bases that match TRBD1. The specimen was peripheral blood. For the CDR3, the DNA is TGTGCCAGCAGTTACTTAGGGACAGGGGGCTACGAGCAGTACTTC. Its protein product is CASSYLGTGGYEQYF.